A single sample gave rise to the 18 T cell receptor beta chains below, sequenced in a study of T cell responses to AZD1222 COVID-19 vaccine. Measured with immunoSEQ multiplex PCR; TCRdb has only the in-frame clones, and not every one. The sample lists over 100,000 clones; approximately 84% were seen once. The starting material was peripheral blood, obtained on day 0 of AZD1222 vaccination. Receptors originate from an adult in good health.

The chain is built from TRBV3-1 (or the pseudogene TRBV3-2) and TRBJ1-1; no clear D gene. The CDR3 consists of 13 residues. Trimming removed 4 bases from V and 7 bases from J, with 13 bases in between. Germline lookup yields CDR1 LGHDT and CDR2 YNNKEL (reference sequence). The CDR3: CASSLTWGGEAFF. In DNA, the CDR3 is TGTGCCAGCAGCCTTACATGGGGAGGTGAAGCTTTCTTT.

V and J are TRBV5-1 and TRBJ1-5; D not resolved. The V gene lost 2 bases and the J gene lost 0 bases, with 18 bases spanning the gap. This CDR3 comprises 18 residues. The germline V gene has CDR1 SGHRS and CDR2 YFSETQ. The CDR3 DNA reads TGCGCCAGCAGCTTCAACCCACTTGGACCGCTTAGCAATCAGCCCCAGCATTTT. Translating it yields CASSFNPLGPLSNQPQHF.

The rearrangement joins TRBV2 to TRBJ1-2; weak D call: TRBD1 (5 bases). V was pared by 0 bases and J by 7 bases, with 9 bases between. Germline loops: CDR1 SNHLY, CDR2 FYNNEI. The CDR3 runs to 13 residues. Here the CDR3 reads CASSEAGQGGYTF. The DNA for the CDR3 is TGTGCCAGCAGTGAAGCTGGGCAGGGTGGCTACACCTTC.

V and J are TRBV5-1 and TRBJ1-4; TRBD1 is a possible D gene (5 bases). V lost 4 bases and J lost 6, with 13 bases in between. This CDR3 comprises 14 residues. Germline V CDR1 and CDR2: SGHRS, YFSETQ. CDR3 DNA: TGCGCCAGCAGCCTGACAGCCGGAGATGAAAAACTGTTTTTT. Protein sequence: CASSLTAGDEKLFF.

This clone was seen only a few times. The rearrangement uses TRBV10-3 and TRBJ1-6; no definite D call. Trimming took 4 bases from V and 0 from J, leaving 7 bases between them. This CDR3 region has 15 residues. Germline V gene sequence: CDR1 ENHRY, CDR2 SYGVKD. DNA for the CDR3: TGTGCCATCAGTGCGAGGAGCTCCTATAATTCACCCCTCCACTTT. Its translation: CAISARSSYNSPLHF.

As DNA, the CDR3 is TGTGCCATTTCACGGGAGATGACAGGGAGTACTGAAGCTTTCTTT. This encodes CAISREMTGSTEAFF. The gene calls are TRBV6-5 and TRBJ1-1; 7 positions match TRBD1. Germline V gene data show CDR1 as MNHEY and CDR2 as SVGAGI. The CDR3 runs 15 residues. Trimming took 10 bases from V and 5 from J; bases not matched to a gene: 16.

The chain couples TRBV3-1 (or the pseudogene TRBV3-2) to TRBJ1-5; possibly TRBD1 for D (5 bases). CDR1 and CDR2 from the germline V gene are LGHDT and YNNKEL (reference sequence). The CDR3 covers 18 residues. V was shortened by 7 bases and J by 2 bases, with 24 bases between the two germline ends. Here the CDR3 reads CASTPKRPKGFCNQPQHF. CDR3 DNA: TGTGCCAGCACCCCCAAAAGGCCTAAGGGGTTTTGCAATCAGCCCCAGCATTTT.

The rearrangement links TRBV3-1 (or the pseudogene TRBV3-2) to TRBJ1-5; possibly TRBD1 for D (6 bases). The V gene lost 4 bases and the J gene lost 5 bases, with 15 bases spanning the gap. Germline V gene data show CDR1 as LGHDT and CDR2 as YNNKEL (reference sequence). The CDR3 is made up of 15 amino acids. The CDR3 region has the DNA TGTGCCAGCAGCCTCCGAGCCGGGGGCCATCAGCCCCAGCATTTT. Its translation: CASSLRAGGHQPQHF.

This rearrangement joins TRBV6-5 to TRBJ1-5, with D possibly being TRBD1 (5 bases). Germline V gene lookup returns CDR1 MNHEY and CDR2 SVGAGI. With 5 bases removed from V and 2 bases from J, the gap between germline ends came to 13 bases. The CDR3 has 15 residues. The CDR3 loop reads CASSTRGRGNQPQHF. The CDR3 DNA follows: TGTGCCAGCAGTACAAGGGGTCGGGGCAATCAGCCCCAGCATTTT.

In nucleotides, the CDR3 is TGTGCCAGCAGCCAAGCGATGGGGGGCTATGGCTACACCTTC. This translates into CASSQAMGGYGYTF. The chain links TRBV14 to TRBJ1-2, with D perhaps matching TRBD1 (5 bases). The CDR3 spans 14 residues. Trimming cost V 1 base and J 4 bases, with 10 bases left between them. Per the germline V gene, CDR1 is SGHDN and CDR2 is FVKESK.

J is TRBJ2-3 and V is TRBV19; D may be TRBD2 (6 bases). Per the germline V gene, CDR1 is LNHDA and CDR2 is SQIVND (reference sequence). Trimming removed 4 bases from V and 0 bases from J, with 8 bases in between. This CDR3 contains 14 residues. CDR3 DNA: TGTGCCAGTAGTAGTCGGGAGAGCACAGATACGCAGTATTTT. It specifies CASSSRESTDTQYF.

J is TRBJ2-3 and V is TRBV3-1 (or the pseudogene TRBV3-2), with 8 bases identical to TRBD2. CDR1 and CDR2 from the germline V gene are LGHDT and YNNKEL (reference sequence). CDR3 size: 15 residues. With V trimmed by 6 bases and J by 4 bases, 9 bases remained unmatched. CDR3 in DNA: TGTGCCAGCAGATCCCGGGGGGGCCCCTCAGATACGCAGTATTTT. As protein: CASRSRGGPSDTQYF.

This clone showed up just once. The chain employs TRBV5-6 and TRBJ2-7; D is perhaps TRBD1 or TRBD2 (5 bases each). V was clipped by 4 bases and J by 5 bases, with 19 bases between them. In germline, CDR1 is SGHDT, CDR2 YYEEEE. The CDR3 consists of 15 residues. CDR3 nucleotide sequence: TGTGCCAGCAGCCAGGGACGGCCCTTTTTCCACGAGCAGTACTTC. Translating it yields CASSQGRPFFHEQYF.

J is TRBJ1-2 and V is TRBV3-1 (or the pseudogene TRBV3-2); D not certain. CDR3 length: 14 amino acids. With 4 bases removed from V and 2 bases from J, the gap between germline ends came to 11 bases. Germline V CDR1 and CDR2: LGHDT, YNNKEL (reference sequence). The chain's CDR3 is CASSPPAGNYGYTF. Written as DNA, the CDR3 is TGTGCCAGCAGCCCCCCGGCAGGAAACTATGGCTACACCTTC.

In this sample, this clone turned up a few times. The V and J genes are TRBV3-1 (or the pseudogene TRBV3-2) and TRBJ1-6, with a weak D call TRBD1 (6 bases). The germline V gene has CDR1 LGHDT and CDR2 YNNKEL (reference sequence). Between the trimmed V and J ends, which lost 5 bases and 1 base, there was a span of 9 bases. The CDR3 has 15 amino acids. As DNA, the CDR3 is TGTGCCAGCAGCTCGAGGGGGTCCTATAATTCACCCCTCCACTTT. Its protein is CASSSRGSYNSPLHF.

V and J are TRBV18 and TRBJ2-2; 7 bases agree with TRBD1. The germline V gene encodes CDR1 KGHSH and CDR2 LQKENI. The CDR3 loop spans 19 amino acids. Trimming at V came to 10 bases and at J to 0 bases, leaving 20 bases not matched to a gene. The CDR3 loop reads CATPWDSEATYANTGELFF. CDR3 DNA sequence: TGTGCCACCCCCTGGGACAGCGAAGCAACCTACGCGAACACCGGGGAGCTGTTTTTT.

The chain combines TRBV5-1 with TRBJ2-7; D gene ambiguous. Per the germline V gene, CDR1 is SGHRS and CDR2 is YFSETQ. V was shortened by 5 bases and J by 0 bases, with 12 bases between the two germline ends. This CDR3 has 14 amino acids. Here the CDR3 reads CASRLTEYSYEQYF. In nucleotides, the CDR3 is TGCGCCAGCAGGTTGACGGAATACTCCTACGAGCAGTACTTC.

The CDR3 loop is CASSEARDVRDTEAFF. CDR3 nucleotides: TGCGCCAGCAGCGAAGCCAGAGATGTAAGGGACACTGAAGCTTTCTTT. This sequence joins TRBV5-1 and TRBJ1-1; D unclear. V was cut by 4 bases and J by 3 bases, with 19 bases left in between. From germline, CDR1 is SGHRS and CDR2 YFSETQ. The CDR3 has 16 residues.